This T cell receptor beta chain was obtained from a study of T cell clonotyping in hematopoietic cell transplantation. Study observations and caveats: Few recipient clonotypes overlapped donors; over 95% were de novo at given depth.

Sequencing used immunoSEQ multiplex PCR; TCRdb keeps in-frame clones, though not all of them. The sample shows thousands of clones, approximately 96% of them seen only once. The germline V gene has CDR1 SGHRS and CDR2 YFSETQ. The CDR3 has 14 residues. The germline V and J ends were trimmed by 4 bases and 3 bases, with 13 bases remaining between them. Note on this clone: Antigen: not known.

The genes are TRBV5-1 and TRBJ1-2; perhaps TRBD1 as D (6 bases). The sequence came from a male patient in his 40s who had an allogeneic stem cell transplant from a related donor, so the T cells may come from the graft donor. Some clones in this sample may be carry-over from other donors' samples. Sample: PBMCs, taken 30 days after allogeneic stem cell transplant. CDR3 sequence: CASSRTGKDYGYTF. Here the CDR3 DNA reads TGCGCCAGCAGCCGAACAGGGAAGGACTATGGCTACACCTTC.